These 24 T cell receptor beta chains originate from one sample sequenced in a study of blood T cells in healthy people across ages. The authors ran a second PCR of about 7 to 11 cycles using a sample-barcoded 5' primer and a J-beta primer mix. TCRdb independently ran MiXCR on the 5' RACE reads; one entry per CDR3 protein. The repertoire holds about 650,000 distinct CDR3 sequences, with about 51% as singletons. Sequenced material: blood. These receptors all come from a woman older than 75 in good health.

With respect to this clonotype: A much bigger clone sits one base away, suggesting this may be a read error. The CDR3 DNA sequence: TGCGCCAGCAGCCCGCAGGCAGGGCGCTATGGCTACACCTTC. This codes for CASSPQAGRYGYTF. The chain couples TRBV5-1 to TRBJ1-2, with D possibly TRBD1 on 5 matching bases. Germline-derived CDR1 and CDR2 are SGHRS and YFSETQ. Trimming left V 4 bases short and J 4 bases short, with 14 bases between. This CDR3 has 14 residues.

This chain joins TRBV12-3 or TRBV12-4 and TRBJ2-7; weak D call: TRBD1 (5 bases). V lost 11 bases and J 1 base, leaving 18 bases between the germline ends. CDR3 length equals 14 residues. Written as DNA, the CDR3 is TGTGCCGACAGTCCCAGTGTGGGATCCTACGAGCAGTACTTC. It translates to CADSPSVGSYEQYF.

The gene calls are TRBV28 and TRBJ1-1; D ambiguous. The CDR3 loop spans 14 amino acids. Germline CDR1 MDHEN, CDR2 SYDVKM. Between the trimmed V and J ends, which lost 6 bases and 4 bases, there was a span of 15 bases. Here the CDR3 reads CASRLPPALTEAFF. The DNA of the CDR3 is TGTGCCAGCAGGCTTCCCCCGGCCCTCACTGAAGCTTTCTTT.

The CDR3 region is CASSSGTGRNTGELFF. In nucleotides, the CDR3 is TGCGCCAGCAGCTCAGGGACAGGGAGGAACACCGGGGAGCTGTTTTTT. This sequence joins TRBV5-1 and TRBJ2-2; 9 nucleotides line up with TRBD1. The CDR3 is 16 amino acids. In germline, CDR1 is SGHRS, CDR2 YFSETQ. V trimming: 3 bases; J trimming: 1 base; junction bases outside the gene matches: 4. The variable domain in full, completed from reference TRBV5-1 and TRBJ2-2, reads KAGVTQTPRYLIKTRGQQVTLSCSPISGHRSVSWYQQTPGQGLQFLFEYFSETQRNKGNFPGRFSGRQFSNSRSEMNVSTLELGDSALYLCASSSGTGRNTGELFFGEGSRLTVL.

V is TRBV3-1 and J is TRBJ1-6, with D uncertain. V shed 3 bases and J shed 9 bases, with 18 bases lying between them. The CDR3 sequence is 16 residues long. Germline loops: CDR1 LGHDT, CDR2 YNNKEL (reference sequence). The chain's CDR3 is CASSHNVKGESSPLHF. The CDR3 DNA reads TGTGCCAGCAGCCATAACGTGAAAGGAGAATCTTCACCCCTCCACTTT.

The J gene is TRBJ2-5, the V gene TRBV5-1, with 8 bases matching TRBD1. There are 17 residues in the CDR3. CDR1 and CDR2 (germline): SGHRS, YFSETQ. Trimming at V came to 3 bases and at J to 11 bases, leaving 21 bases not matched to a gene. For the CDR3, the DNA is TGCGCCAGCAGCTCCTCCGGGACAGGTGGACCCCAAGGCGTGCAGTACTTC. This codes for CASSSSGTGGPQGVQYF.

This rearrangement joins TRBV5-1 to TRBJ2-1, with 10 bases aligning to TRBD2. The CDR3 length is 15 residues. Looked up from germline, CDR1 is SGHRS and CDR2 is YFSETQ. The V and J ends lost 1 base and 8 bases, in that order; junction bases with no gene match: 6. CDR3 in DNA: TGCGCCAGCAGCTTGTTAGCGGGGGGCCGGGATGAGCAGTTCTTC. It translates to CASSLLAGGRDEQFF.

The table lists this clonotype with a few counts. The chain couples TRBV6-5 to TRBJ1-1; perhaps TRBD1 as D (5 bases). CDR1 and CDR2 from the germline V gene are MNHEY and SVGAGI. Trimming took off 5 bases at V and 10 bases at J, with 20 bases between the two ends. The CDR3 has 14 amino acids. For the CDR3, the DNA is TGTGCCAGCAGTGGGGCGGTGATACGTTCCGTAGCTTTCTTT. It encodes CASSGAVIRSVAFF.

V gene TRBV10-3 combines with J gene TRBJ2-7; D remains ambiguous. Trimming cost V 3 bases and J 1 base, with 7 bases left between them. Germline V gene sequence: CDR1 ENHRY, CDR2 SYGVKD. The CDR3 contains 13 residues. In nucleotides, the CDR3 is TGTGCCATCAGTGAAAGGGTTTCCTACGAGCAGTACTTC. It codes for CAISERVSYEQYF.

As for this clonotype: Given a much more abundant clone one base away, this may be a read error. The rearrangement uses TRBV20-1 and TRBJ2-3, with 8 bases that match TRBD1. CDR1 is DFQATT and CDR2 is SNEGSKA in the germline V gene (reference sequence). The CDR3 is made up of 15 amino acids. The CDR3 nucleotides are TGCAGTGCTAACCCCGCAGGGGGCGGAACAGGTACGCAGTATTTT. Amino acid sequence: CSANPAGGGTGTQYF.

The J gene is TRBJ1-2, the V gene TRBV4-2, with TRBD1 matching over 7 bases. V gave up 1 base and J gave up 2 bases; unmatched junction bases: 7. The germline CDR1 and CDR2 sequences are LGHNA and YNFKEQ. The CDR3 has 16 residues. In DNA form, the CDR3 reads TGTGCCAGCAGCCAAGCGACAGGGACTCCGAACTATGGCTACACCTTC. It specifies CASSQATGTPNYGYTF.

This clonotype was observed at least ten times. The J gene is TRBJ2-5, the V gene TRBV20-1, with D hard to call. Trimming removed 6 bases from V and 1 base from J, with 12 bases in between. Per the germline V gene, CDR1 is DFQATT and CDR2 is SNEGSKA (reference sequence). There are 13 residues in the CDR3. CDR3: CSAPPQIQETQYF. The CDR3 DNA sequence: TGCAGTGCCCCACCACAGATCCAAGAGACCCAGTACTTC.

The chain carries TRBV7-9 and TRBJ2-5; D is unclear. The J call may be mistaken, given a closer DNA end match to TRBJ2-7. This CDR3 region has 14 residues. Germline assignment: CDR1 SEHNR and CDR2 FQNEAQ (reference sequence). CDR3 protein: CASSLTNNPYEQYF. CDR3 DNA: TGTGCCAGCAGCTTGACGAACAATCCTTACGAGCAGTACTTC.

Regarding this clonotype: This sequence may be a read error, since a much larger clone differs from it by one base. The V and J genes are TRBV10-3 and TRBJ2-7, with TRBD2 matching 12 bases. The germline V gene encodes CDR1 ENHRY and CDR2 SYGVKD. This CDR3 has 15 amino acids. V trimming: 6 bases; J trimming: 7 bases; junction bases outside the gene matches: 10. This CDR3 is CAISSLAGGVNEQYF. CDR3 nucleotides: TGTGCCATCAGCAGTCTAGCGGGAGGGGTTAATGAGCAGTACTTC.

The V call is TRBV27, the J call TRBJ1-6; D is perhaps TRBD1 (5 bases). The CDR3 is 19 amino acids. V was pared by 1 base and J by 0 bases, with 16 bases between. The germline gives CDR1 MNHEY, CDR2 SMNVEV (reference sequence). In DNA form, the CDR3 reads TGTGCCAGCAGTTTATGGACACCCCTCGGGAGCTCCTATAATTCACCCCTCCACTTT. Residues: CASSLWTPLGSSYNSPLHF.

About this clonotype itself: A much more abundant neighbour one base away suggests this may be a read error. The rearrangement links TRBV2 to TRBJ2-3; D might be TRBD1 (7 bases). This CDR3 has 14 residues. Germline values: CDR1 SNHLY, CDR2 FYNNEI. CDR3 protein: CASSVRGRTGTQYF. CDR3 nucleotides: TGTGCCAGCAGTGTGCGGGGCCGGACAGGTACGCAGTATTTT. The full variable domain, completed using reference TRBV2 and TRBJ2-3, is EPEVTQTPSHQVTQMGQEVILRCVPISNHLYFYWYRQILGQKVEFLVSFYNNEISEKSEIFDDQFSVERPDGSNFTLKIRSTKLEDSAMYFCASSVRGRTGTQYFGPGTRLTVL.

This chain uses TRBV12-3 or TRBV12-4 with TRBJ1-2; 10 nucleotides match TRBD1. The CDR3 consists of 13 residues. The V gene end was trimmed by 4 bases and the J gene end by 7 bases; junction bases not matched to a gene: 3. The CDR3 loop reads CASSSTGGFGYTF. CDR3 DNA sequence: TGTGCCAGCAGTTCGACAGGGGGCTTTGGCTACACCTTC.

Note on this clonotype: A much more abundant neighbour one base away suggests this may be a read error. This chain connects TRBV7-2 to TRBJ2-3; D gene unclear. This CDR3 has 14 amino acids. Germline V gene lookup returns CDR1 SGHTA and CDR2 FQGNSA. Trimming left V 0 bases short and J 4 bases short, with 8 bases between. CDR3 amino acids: CASSLAGSADTQYF. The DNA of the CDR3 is TGTGCCAGCAGCTTAGCAGGGTCGGCAGATACGCAGTATTTT.

This CDR3 reads CASSPSGAVELSYEQYF. CDR3 bases: TGTGCCAGCAGCCCCTCGGGAGCGGTGGAACTCTCCTACGAGCAGTACTTC. V gene TRBV9 combines with J gene TRBJ2-7; D might be TRBD2 (6 bases). This CDR3 comprises 17 residues. Germline CDR1 and CDR2: SGDLS and YYNGEE. The germline V and J ends were trimmed by 4 bases and 0 bases, with 20 bases remaining between them.

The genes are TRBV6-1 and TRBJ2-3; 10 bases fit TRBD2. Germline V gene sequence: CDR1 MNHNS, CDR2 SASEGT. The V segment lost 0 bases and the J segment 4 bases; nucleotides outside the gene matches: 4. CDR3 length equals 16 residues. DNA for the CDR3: TGTGCCAGCAGTGAAGCGCTAGCGGGGGTGTCAGATACGCAGTATTTT. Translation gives CASSEALAGVSDTQYF.

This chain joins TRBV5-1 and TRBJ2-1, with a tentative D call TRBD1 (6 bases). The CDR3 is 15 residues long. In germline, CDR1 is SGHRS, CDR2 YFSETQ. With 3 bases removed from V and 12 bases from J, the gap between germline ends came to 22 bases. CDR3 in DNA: TGCGCCAGCAGCTGGGCTTCCACCGGGACAAAAGGGCAGTTCTTC. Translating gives CASSWASTGTKGQFF.

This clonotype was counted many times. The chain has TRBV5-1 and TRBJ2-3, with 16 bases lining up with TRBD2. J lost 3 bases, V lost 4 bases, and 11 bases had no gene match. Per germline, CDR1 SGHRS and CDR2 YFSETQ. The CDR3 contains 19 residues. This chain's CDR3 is CASSSSGTSGGAPTDTQYF. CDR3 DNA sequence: TGCGCCAGCAGCAGCTCTGGGACTAGCGGGGGGGCACCTACAGATACGCAGTATTTT.

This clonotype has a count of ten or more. Written as DNA, the CDR3 is TGCGCCAGCAGCCCGGGGGGGACAGGACACAATGAGCAGTTCTTC. This codes for CASSPGGTGHNEQFF. This chain connects TRBV5-1 to TRBJ2-1; D is tentatively TRBD1 or TRBD2 (8 bases each). V was shortened by 4 bases and J by 5 bases, with 16 bases between the two germline ends. Germline V gene sequence: CDR1 SGHRS, CDR2 YFSETQ. This CDR3 contains 15 residues.

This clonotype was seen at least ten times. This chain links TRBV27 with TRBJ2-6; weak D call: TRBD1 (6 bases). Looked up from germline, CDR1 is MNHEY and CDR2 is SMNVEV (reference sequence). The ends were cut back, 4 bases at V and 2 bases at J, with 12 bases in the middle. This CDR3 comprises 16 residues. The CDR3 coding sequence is TGTGCCAGCAGTTACATAACAGGGACTGGGGCCAACGTCCTGACTTTC. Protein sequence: CASSYITGTGANVLTF.